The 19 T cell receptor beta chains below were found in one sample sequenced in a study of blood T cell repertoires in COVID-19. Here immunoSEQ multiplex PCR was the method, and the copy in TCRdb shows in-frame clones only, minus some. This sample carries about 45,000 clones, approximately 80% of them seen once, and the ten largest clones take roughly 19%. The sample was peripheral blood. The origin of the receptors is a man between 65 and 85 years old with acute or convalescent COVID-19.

CDR3 sequence (DNA): TGTGCCTGGAGTGTCAGTTTTAACACTGAAGCTTTCTTT. Translation: CAWSVSFNTEAFF. This chain uses TRBV30 with TRBJ1-1; D remains unclear. The length of the CDR3 is 13 residues. Deletions cut 0 bases from V and 2 bases from J, with 7 bases between. CDR1 and CDR2 (germline): GTSNPN, SVGIG (reference sequence).

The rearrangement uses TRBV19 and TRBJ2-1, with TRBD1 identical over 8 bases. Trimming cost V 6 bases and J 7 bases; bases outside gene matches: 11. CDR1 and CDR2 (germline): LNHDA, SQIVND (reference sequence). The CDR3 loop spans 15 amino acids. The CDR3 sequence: CASSHTGGFDNEQFF. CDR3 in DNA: TGTGCCAGTAGCCACACAGGGGGGTTTGATAATGAGCAGTTCTTC.

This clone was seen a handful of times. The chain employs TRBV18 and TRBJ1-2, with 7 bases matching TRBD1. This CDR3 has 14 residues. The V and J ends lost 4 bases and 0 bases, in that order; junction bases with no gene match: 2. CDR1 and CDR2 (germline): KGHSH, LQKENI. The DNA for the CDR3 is TGTGCCAGCTCACAGGGGGCGCCTAACTATGGCTACACCTTC. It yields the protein CASSQGAPNYGYTF.

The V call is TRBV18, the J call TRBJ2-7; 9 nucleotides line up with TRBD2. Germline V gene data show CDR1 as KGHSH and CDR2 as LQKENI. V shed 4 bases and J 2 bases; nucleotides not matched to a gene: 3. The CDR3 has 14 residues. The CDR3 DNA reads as TGTGCCAGCTCACAGGGACTAGCCACCTACGAGCAGTACTTC. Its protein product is CASSQGLATYEQYF.

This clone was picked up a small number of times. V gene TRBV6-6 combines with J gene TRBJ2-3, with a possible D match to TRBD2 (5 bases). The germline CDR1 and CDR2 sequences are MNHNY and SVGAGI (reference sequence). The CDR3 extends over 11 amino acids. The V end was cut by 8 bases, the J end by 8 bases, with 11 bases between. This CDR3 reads CASGIGSTQYF. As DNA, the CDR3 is TGTGCCAGCGGGATAGGGAGTACGCAGTATTTT.

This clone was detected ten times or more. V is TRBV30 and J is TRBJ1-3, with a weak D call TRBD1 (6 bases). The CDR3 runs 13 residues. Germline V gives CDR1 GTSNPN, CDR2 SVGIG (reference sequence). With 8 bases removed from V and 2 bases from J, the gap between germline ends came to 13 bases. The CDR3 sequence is CAQVGGTGNTIYF. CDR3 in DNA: TGTGCCCAAGTAGGGGGTACTGGAAACACCATATATTTT.

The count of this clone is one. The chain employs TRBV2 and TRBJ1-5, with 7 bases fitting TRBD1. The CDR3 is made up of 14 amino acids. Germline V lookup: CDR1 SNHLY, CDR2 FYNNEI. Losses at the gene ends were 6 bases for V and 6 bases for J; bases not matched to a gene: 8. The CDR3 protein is CASRSLQGSQPQHF. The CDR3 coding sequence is TGTGCCAGCAGGTCCCTACAGGGGTCTCAGCCCCAGCATTTT. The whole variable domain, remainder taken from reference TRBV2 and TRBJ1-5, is EPEVTQTPSHQVTQMGQEVILRCVPISNHLYFYWYRQILGQKVEFLVSFYNNEISEKSEIFDDQFSVERPDGSNFTLKIRSTKLEDSAMYFCASRSLQGSQPQHFGDGTRLSIL.

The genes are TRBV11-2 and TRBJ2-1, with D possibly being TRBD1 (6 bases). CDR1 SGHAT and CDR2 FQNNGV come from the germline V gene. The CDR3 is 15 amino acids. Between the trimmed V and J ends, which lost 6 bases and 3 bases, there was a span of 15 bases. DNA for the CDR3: TGTGCCAGCAGTTCGACAGGCATCTTCTACAATGAGCAGTTCTTC. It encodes CASSSTGIFYNEQFF.

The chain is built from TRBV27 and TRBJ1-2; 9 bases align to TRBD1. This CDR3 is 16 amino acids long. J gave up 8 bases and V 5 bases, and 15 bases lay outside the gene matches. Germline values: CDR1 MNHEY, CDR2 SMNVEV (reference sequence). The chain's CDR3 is CASSRLGTGRIEGYTF. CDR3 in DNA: TGTGCCAGCAGTCGCCTAGGGACAGGGCGGATTGAGGGCTACACCTTC.

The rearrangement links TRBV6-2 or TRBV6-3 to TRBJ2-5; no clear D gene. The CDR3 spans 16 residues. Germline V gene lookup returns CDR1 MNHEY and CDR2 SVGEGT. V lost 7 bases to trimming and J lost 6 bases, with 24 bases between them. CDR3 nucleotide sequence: TGTGCCAGCATCCCCCTGCTGGGCCTTGAGACGCAGACCCAGTACTTC. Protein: CASIPLLGLETQTQYF.

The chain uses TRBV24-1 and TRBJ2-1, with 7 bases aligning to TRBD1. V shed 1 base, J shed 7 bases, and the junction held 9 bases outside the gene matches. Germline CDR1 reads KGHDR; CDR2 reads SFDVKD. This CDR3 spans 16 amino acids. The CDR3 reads CATSDFGPIQGNEQFF. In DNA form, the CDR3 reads TGTGCCACCAGTGATTTTGGCCCCATACAGGGGAATGAGCAGTTCTTC.

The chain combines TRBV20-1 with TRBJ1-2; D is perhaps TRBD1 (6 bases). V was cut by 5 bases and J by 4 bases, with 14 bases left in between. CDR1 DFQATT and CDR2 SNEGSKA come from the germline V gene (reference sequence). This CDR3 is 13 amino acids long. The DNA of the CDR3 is TGCAGTGCTCGTGGGGGCGGAAGCTATGGCTACACCTTC. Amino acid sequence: CSARGGGSYGYTF.

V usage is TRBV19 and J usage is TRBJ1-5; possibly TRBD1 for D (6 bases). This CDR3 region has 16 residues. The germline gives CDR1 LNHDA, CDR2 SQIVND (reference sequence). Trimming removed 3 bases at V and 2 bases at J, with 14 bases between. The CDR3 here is CASSITGQGRNQPQHF. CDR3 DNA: TGTGCCAGTAGTATTACTGGCCAGGGGCGCAATCAGCCCCAGCATTTT.

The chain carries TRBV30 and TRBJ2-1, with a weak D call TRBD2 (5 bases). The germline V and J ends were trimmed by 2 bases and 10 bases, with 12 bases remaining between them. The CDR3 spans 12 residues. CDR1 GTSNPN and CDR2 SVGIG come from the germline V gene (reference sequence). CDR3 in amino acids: CAWSQSGGEQFF. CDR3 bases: TGTGCCTGGAGTCAATCTGGAGGAGAGCAGTTCTTC.

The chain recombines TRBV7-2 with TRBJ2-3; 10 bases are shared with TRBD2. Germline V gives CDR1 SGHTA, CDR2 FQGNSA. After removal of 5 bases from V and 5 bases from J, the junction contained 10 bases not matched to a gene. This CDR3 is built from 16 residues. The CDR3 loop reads CASSLGSGGALDTQYF. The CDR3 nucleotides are TGTGCCAGCAGCCTGGGGAGCGGGGGGGCCTTAGATACGCAGTATTTT.

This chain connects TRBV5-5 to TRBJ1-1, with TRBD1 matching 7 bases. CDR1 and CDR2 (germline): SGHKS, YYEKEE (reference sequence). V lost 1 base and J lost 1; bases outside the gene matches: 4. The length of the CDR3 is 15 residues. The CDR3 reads CASSLRTGRNTEAFF. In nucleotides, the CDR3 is TGTGCCAGCAGCTTGCGGACAGGCCGGAACACTGAAGCTTTCTTT.

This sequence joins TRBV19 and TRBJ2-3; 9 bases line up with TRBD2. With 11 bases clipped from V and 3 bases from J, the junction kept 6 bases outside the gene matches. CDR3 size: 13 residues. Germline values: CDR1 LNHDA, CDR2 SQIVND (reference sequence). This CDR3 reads CAAGTSPTDTQYF. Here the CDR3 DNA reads TGTGCCGCCGGGACTAGCCCTACAGATACGCAGTATTTT.

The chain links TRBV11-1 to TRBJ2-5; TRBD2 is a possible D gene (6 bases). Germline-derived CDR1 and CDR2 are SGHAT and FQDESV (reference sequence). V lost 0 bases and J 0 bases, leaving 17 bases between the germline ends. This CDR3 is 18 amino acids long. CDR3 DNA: TGTGCCAGCAGCTTAGCGGACGAAACTAGCCCGTACCAAGAGACCCAGTACTTC. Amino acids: CASSLADETSPYQETQYF.

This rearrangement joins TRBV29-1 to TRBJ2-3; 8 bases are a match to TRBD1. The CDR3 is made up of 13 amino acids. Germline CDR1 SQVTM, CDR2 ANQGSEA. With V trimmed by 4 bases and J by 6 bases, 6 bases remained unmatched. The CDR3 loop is CSVVQGAGDTQYF. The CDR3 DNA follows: TGCAGCGTTGTTCAGGGGGCGGGGGATACGCAGTATTTT.